This T cell receptor (beta chain) was identified in a study of T-cell reconstitution after alpha-beta-depleted transplantation in children. This clonotype was counted at least ten times. Its target is not known. Study-wide findings and caveats: Approximately two months post-transplant, alpha-beta T cells reportedly originated from several hundred expanded graft clones. Hyperexpanded clones declined; after one year, newly produced T cells mostly supplied diversity.

The CDR3 loop spans 15 amino acids. Unmatched junction bases numbered 7, after V lost 0 bases and J lost 5 bases. Looked up from germline, CDR1 is SGHRS and CDR2 is YFSETQ. A library of TCRbeta sequences, prepared with unique molecular identifiers, was generated. TCRdb redid the calling of the PCR reads with MiXCR, one entry per CDR3 protein. Altogether approximately 70,000 distinct CDR3 sequences are present, roughly 5% being singletons, with the ten largest covering approximately 17%. This receptor was obtained from a boy under three years old who had a stem cell transplant for acute myeloid leukemia, so the T cells may come from the graft donor. The V and J genes are TRBV5-1 and TRBJ2-7; 8 bases are shared with TRBD1. Sequenced material: PBMCs, mostly from graft donor cells, taken 180 days after TCRalphabeta/CD19-depleted stem cell transplant. DNA for the CDR3: TGCGCCAGCAGCTTGGCGGGGACAGGAGTCCACGAGCAGTACTTC. It is translated as CASSLAGTGVHEQYF.